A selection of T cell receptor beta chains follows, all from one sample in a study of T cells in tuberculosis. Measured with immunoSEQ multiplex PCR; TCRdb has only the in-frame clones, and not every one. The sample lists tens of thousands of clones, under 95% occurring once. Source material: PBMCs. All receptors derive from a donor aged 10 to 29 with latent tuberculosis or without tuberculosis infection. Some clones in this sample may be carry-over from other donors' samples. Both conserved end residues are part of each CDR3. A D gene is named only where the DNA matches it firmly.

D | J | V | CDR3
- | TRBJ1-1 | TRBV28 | CASSSGLLPTEAFF
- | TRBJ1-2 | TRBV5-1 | CASSLGGIANYGYTF
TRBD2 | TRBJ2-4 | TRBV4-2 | CASSQDGLAGMGYGAKNIQYF
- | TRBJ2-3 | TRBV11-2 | CASSLEPAGGTQYF
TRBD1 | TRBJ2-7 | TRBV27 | CASSYRGANEQYF
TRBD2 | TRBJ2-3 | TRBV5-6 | CASSRLAGDNTDTQYF
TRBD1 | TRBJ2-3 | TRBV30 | CAWSVGQGNTDTQYF
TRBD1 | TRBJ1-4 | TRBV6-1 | CASRGGQAPNEKLFF
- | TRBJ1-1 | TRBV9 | CASSTRLNTEAFF
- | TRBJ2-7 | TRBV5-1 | CASSPPVQGSYEQYF
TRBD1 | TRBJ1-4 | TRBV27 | CASSFTGGTNEKLFF
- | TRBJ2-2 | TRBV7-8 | CASSLYLEAGELFF
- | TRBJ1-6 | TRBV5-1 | CASSPGEGYSPLHF
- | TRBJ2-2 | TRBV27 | CASSFPGAGELFF
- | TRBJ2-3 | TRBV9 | CASSPRTSADTQYF
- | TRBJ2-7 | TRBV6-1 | CANSDSDYEQYF
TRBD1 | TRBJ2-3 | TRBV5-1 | CASRYSGTGTDTQYF
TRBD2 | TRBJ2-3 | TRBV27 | CASSGPGTSGIHTQYF
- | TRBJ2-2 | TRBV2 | CASRSGTHNTGELFF
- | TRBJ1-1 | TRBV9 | CASGIPDNTEAFF
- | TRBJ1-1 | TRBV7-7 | CASSPELGATEAFF
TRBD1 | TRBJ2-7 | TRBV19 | CASSSGDRPYEQYF
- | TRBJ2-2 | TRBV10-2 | CASSQSSVDTGELFF
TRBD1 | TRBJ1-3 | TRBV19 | CASRYRAGGGNTIYF
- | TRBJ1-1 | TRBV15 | CATSRDPGVDTEAFF
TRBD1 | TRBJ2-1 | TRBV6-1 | CASSDWTGVENEQFF
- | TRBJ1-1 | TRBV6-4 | CASSDSRDHTEAFF
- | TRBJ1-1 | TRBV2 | CASPRGTEAFF
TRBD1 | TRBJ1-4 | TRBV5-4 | CASSLRQGNEKLFF
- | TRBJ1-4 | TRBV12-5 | CASGLYSAGINEKLFF
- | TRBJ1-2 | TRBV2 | CASSVATQTGYTF
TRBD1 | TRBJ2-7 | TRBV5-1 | CASSLGDRVINEQYF
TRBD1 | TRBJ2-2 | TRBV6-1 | CASRRQGAGELFF
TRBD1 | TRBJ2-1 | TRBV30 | CAWGSTGVSYNEQFF
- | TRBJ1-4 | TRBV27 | CASSQRRAVGKEKLFF
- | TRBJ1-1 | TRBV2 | CASSAHTQGAEAFF
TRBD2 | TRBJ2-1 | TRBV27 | CASSRTSGVSSYNEQFF
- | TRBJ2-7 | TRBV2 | CATLNQDKAGTGEQYF
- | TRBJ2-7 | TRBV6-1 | CASSRDWIYEQYF
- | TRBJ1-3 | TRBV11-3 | CASSLGPPNSGNTIYF
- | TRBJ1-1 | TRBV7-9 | CASSPPGAGAEAFF